This TCR beta chain appears in the sequencing data of a study of shared clonotypes between healthy human individuals. CDR3 length equals 15 residues. Repertoires were generated with immunoSEQ multiplex PCR, while TCRdb's copy carries only in-frame clones and drops some. The top ten hold under 0.15% of the sample, which has millions of clones, 85% to 95% seen once. This clonotype was obtained from a man aged 18 to 30 in good health. The sequenced sample consisted of naive CD4+ T cells sorted from blood. Subset specified: CD45RA+ positively selected. The V call is TRBV21-1, the J call TRBJ1-4; the table's D call, TRBD1, was not checked against the DNA. TRBV21-1 is a documented pseudogene. The CDR3 DNA follows: TGTGCCAGCAGCAAAAAACAGGGGGCCGATGAAAAACTGTTTTTT. Residues: CASSKKQGADEKLFF.